What follows are 20 T cell receptor beta chains derived from one specimen sequenced in a study of T cell repertoires in cytomegalovirus infection. TCRdb independently ran MiXCR on the reads; one entry per CDR3 protein. The table includes 170,000 or so distinct CDR3 sequences, around 15% detected once. Sequenced input: PBMCs. The receptors here all came from a human donor in good health (CMV status not recorded). Some clones in this sample may be carry-over from other donors' samples.

This clonotype was found many times. CDR3 in amino acids: CASSEPRTASYGYTF. The CDR3 DNA sequence: TGTGCCAGCAGCGAACCTAGGACAGCCTCCTATGGCTACACCTTC. The chain links TRBV12-3 or TRBV12-4 to TRBJ1-2, with D possibly TRBD1 on 6 matching bases. V gave up 6 bases and J gave up 4 bases, with 18 bases separating them. This CDR3 contains 15 residues.

This clonotype has a count of ten or more. The chain uses TRBV7-9 and TRBJ2-6; D gene uncertain. The CDR3 runs 13 residues. Deletions cut 11 bases from V and 4 bases from J, with 12 bases between. From germline, CDR1 is SEHNR and CDR2 FQNEAQ (reference sequence). The CDR3 DNA is TGTGCCGGTAGAGGAGTCGGGGCCAACGTCCTGACTTTC. Amino acid sequence: CAGRGVGANVLTF.

Many counts were recorded for this clonotype. This rearrangement joins TRBV28 to TRBJ1-2, with 8 bases aligning to TRBD1. Per the germline V gene, CDR1 is MDHEN and CDR2 is SYDVKM. V shed 3 bases and J 5 bases; nucleotides not matched to a gene: 8. The CDR3 consists of 15 residues. In nucleotides, the CDR3 is TGTGCCAGCAGTTTCCAGGGGGCGGCCCTATATGGCTACACCTTC. Protein sequence: CASSFQGAALYGYTF.

This clonotype was observed a few times. V is TRBV2 and J is TRBJ1-1; D gene ambiguous. This CDR3 has 12 amino acids. In germline, CDR1 is SNHLY, CDR2 FYNNEI. Trimming stripped 5 bases from V and 1 base from J, with 5 bases between. The CDR3 reads CASSHRNTEAFF. DNA of the CDR3: TGTGCCAGCAGTCACAGGAACACTGAAGCTTTCTTT. The complete variable domain, with remaining parts taken from reference TRBV2 and TRBJ1-1, reads EPEVTQTPSHQVTQMGQEVILRCVPISNHLYFYWYRQILGQKVEFLVSFYNNEISEKSEIFDDQFSVERPDGSNFTLKIRSTKLEDSAMYFCASSHRNTEAFFGQGTRLTVV.

The chain recombines TRBV7-4 with TRBJ2-7, with a tentative D call TRBD1 (6 bases). The V end lost 4 bases, the J end lost 6 bases, and 13 bases lay between the germline ends. This CDR3 spans 13 amino acids. Germline V gene lookup returns CDR1 SGHVT and CDR2 SQSDAQ. This chain's CDR3 is CASSSSLRGEQYF. The CDR3, as DNA: TGTGCCAGCAGCTCGTCCCTCAGGGGCGAGCAGTACTTC. Full variable domain (remainder filled in from reference TRBV7-4 and TRBJ2-7): GAGVSQSPRYKVAKRGRDVALRCDSISGHVTLYWYRQTLGQGSEVLTYSQSDAQRDKSGRPSGRFSAERPERSVSTLKIQRTEQGDSAVYLCASSSSLRGEQYFGPGTRLTVT.

This clonotype occurred many times. The chain couples TRBV19 to TRBJ1-1, with D perhaps matching TRBD1 (5 bases). The germline V gene has CDR1 LNHDA and CDR2 SQIVND (reference sequence). V was shortened by 3 bases and J by 4 bases, with 9 bases between the two germline ends. This CDR3 is built from 13 residues. The CDR3 sequence is CASSIGRATEAFF. The CDR3, as DNA: TGTGCCAGTAGTATCGGCAGGGCCACTGAAGCTTTCTTT. The full variable domain, completed using reference TRBV19 and TRBJ1-1, is DGGITQSPKYLFRKEGQNVTLSCEQNLNHDAMYWYRQDPGQGLRLIYYSQIVNDFQKGDIAEGYSVSREKKESFPLTVTSAQKNPTAFYLCASSIGRATEAFFGQGTRLTVV.

This clonotype was seen many times. This rearrangement joins TRBV7-8 to TRBJ1-6; the match to TRBD1 covers 11 bases. J lost 0 bases, V lost 1 base, and 5 bases had no gene match. This CDR3 is built from 19 residues. The germline CDR1 and CDR2 sequences are SGHVS and FQNEAQ. CDR3 protein: CASSLVWDRGGSYNSPLHF. Here the CDR3 DNA reads TGTGCCAGCAGCTTAGTATGGGACAGGGGGGGCTCCTATAATTCACCCCTCCACTTT. The full variable domain, completed using reference TRBV7-8 and TRBJ1-6, is GAGVSQSPRYKVAKRGQDVALRCDPISGHVSLFWYQQALGQGPEFLTYFQNEAQLDKSGLPSDRFFAERPEGSVSTLKIQRTQQEDSAVYLCASSLVWDRGGSYNSPLHFGNGTRLTVT.

This clonotype was picked up many times. The J gene is TRBJ2-5, the V gene TRBV7-3; 9 nucleotides agree with TRBD2. V lost 5 bases and J lost 5; bases outside the gene matches: 9. Germline CDR1 reads SGHTA; CDR2 reads FQGTGA. The CDR3 is made up of 15 amino acids. The CDR3 spells CASSQASAGGETQYF. CDR3 in DNA: TGTGCCAGCAGCCAAGCGTCGGCGGGAGGGGAGACCCAGTACTTC.

Only a few counts were recorded for this clonotype. This chain links TRBV14 with TRBJ2-1; D might be TRBD2 (5 bases). The CDR3 is made up of 13 amino acids. The V end lost 6 bases, the J end lost 4 bases, and 10 bases lay between the germline ends. Germline V gene lookup returns CDR1 SGHDN and CDR2 FVKESK. The CDR3 loop is CASRAAEYNEQFF. For the CDR3, the DNA is TGTGCCAGCAGAGCGGCCGAATACAATGAGCAGTTCTTC.

This clonotype was recorded at least ten times. The V call is TRBV7-2, the J call TRBJ1-2; D perhaps matches TRBD1 (5 bases). Germline CDR1 and CDR2: SGHTA and FQGNSA. The V end was cut by 3 bases, the J end by 4 bases, with 9 bases between. There are 13 residues in the CDR3. CDR3 residues: CASSFSQAYGYTF. As DNA, the CDR3 is TGTGCCAGCAGCTTCTCACAGGCCTATGGCTACACCTTC.

Many counts were recorded for this clonotype. The chain combines TRBV7-9 with TRBJ1-2; the D is unclear. V was clipped by 2 bases and J by 6 bases, with 16 bases between them. This CDR3 comprises 15 residues. Germline lookup yields CDR1 SEHNR and CDR2 FQNEAQ (reference sequence). CDR3 bases: TGTGCCAGCAGCTTAAGGCTCGGCATTTCAAATGGCTACACCTTC. Its protein is CASSLRLGISNGYTF.

This clonotype was found many times. This sequence joins TRBV10-3 and TRBJ2-3; D is unresolved. The germline CDR1 and CDR2 sequences are ENHRY and SYGVKD. Between the trimmed V and J ends, which lost 2 bases and 4 bases, there was a span of 7 bases. The length of the CDR3 is 13 residues. CDR3 in DNA: TGTGCCATCAGTGAGCCCCGTGCAGATACGCAGTATTTT. Its protein is CAISEPRADTQYF.

Only a few counts were recorded for this clonotype. The gene calls are TRBV29-1 and TRBJ2-3; 13 nucleotides match TRBD2. There are 14 residues in the CDR3. Germline V CDR1 and CDR2: SQVTM, ANQGSEA. After removal of 7 bases from V and 3 bases from J, the junction contained 4 bases not matched to a gene. The CDR3, as DNA: TGCAGCGGGGGACTAGCGGGGTCGACAGATACGCAGTATTTT. Amino acids: CSGGLAGSTDTQYF.

This clonotype was detected a few times. The chain recombines TRBV3-1 with TRBJ2-2; D remains unclear. CDR1 LGHDT and CDR2 YNNKEL come from the germline V gene (reference sequence). Trimming left V 4 bases short and J 5 bases short, with 23 bases between. The length of the CDR3 is 18 residues. CDR3 amino acids: CASSPPVREIRWTGELFF. The CDR3 DNA reads TGTGCCAGCAGCCCCCCTGTTAGAGAAATTAGGTGGACCGGGGAGCTGTTTTTT.

The chain joins TRBV15 to TRBJ2-5, with D tentatively TRBD1 or TRBD2 (5 bases each). The CDR3 is 15 residues long. The V gene lost 1 base and the J gene lost 5 bases, with 14 bases spanning the gap. Germline assignment: CDR1 LNHNV and CDR2 YYDKDF (reference sequence). CDR3 sequence (DNA): TGTGCCACCAGCAGAGCGGCCAGGGAGTCCGAGACCCAGTACTTC. Amino acid sequence: CATSRAARESETQYF.

The chain employs TRBV5-1 and TRBJ1-3; maybe TRBD1 (5 bases). The CDR3 extends over 15 amino acids. V dropped 4 bases and J dropped 3 bases, with 14 bases sitting between them. Germline V gives CDR1 SGHRS, CDR2 YFSETQ. CDR3 in amino acids: CASSRRQGFGNTIYF. The CDR3 DNA follows: TGCGCCAGCAGCCGACGTCAGGGATTTGGAAACACCATATATTTT.

As for this clonotype: A much larger clone differs from this one at a single base, so this may be a read error. The chain couples TRBV12-3 or TRBV12-4 to TRBJ2-5; possible D gene TRBD1, 6 bases. The V end lost 6 bases, the J end lost 2 bases, and 13 bases lay between the germline ends. The CDR3 is 14 amino acids. CDR3 DNA: TGTGCCAGCAGCACCGCCGGACAGCAAGAGACCCAGTACTTC. This codes for CASSTAGQQETQYF.

This clonotype showed up just a few times. This sequence joins TRBV20-1 and TRBJ2-7; unclear D gene. Germline V gene lookup returns CDR1 DFQATT and CDR2 SNEGSKA (reference sequence). The CDR3 has 10 residues. V dropped 5 bases and J dropped 5 bases, with 7 bases sitting between them. CDR3 nucleotides: TGCAGTGCTTGGCTCCACGAGCAGTACTTC. Protein product: CSAWLHEQYF.

The V and J genes are TRBV10-3 and TRBJ2-1, with D possibly called TRBD1 or TRBD2 (5 bases each). Per the germline V gene, CDR1 is ENHRY and CDR2 is SYGVKD. CDR3 size: 14 residues. The CDR3 nucleotides read TGTGCTTATAGTGAGGGGCAGGGCTACAATGAGCAGTTCTTC. Translated: CAYSEGQGYNEQFF.

This clonotype was seen a few times. The rearrangement uses TRBV5-1 and TRBJ2-7; 10 nucleotides match TRBD2. Looked up from germline, CDR1 is SGHRS and CDR2 is YFSETQ. This CDR3 region has 16 residues. V dropped 4 bases and J dropped 0; count of bases not matched to a gene: 7. CDR3 protein: CASSPTSGAGSYEQYF. CDR3 coding DNA: TGCGCCAGCAGCCCAACTAGCGGGGCTGGCTCCTACGAGCAGTACTTC.